These 6 T cell receptor beta chains were sequenced from one sample in a study of siplizumab effects on memory and regulatory T cells. Some clones are missing from TCRdb's copy, which holds only in-frame ones; the method was immunoSEQ multiplex PCR. The table shows some 96,000 clones, with 94% occurring only once. Sequenced input: non-Treg CD4+ T cells sorted from blood. The source is a human donor in good health.

This clone occurred once. This chain uses TRBV19 with TRBJ2-7; possibly TRBD1 or TRBD2 for D (6 bases each). Germline loops: CDR1 LNHDA, CDR2 SQIVND (reference sequence). The CDR3 runs 17 residues. Deletions cut 7 bases from V and 5 bases from J, with 27 bases between. The CDR3 DNA follows: TGTGCCAGTAAGAGTGGGGGCGGGATGACTAGGACCCACGAGCAGTACTTC. Translating gives CASKSGGGMTRTHEQYF.

This sequence joins TRBV5-1 and TRBJ2-1; 10 nucleotides agree with TRBD2. V dropped 4 bases and J dropped 0; count of bases not matched to a gene: 4. Germline CDR1 and CDR2: SGHRS and YFSETQ. CDR3 length equals 16 residues. The DNA for the CDR3 is TGCGCCAGCAGCAGGACTAGCGGAAGCTCCTACAATGAGCAGTTCTTC. Translated, it gives CASSRTSGSSYNEQFF.

The rearrangement links TRBV2 to TRBJ2-3, with TRBD2 identical over 10 bases. The CDR3 has 15 amino acids. With 7 bases clipped from V and 8 bases from J, the junction kept 12 bases outside the gene matches. The germline CDR1 and CDR2 sequences are SNHLY and FYNNEI. CDR3 sequence: CASIGLAAFQGTQYF. DNA of the CDR3: TGTGCCAGCATAGGACTAGCGGCTTTCCAGGGTACGCAGTATTTT.

V is TRBV11-2 and J is TRBJ2-2; TRBD2 aligns across 12 bases. V was pared by 2 bases and J by 1 base, with 2 bases of the junction left unmatched. Looked up from germline, CDR1 is SGHAT and CDR2 is FQNNGV. The CDR3 covers 17 residues. CDR3 region: CASSLKTSGRNTGELFF. In nucleotides, the CDR3 is TGTGCCAGCAGCTTAAAGACTAGCGGGAGGAACACCGGGGAGCTGTTTTTT.

The chain joins TRBV20-1 to TRBJ2-5; TRBD1 might be the D (5 bases). The CDR3 sequence is 11 residues long. Germline CDR1 and CDR2: DFQATT and SNEGSKA (reference sequence). Trimming removed 4 bases at V and 5 bases at J, with 8 bases between. This chain's CDR3 is CSATGWETQYF. The CDR3 bases are TGCAGTGCTACAGGGTGGGAGACCCAGTACTTC.

This chain connects TRBV9 to TRBJ2-3, with a weak D call TRBD2 (6 bases). This CDR3 has 15 residues. Between the trimmed V and J ends, which lost 3 bases and 2 bases, there was a span of 13 bases. The germline CDR1 and CDR2 sequences are SGDLS and YYNGEE. The DNA for the CDR3 is TGTGCCAGCAGCGAGACCGGGACTTCCACAGATACGCAGTATTTT. It encodes CASSETGTSTDTQYF. The entire variable domain, with the rest obtained from reference TRBV9 and TRBJ2-3, is as follows: DSGVTQTPKHLITATGQRVTLRCSPRSGDLSVYWYQQSLDQGLQFLIQYYNGEERAKGNILERFSAQQFPDLHSELNLSSLELGDSALYFCASSETGTSTDTQYFGPGTRLTVL.